This TCR beta chain was captured by sequencing in a study of blood T cell repertoires in COVID-19. Looking at the study overall: There were acute and convalescent COVID-19 samples, and they came from the United States, Italy and Spain. From T cells, B-cell-depleted T cells, or PBMCs came the material, which was cDNA or gDNA.

The CDR3 sequence is 15 residues long. V was pared by 4 bases and J by 9 bases, with 8 bases of the junction left unmatched. Germline lookup yields CDR1 SGHDT and CDR2 YYEEEE. In the authors' workflow: Counts of nucleated cells, estimated from reference gene primer amplification, were obtained. TCRdb's copy holds only in-frame clones and misses some; the assay was immunoSEQ multiplex PCR. From that table come the V and J calls and clone size; the DNA was used to work out D and trimming. The sample lists 60,000 or so clones; around 85% were seen once. The specimen was peripheral blood. The source of this sequence is a woman in her seventies with active COVID-19. The rearrangement uses TRBV5-6 and TRBJ1-6; 9 bases are shared with TRBD1. The CDR3 region is CASSPWDRAGSPLHF. The DNA of the CDR3 is TGTGCCAGCAGCCCCTGGGACAGGGCGGGTTCACCCCTCCACTTT.